The 12 T cell receptor beta chains presented below share a single source sample, sequenced in a study of graft-versus-host responses after intestinal transplantation. Their recognized antigens are unknown. Sequencing was performed with immunoSEQ multiplex PCR; in TCRdb, only in-frame clones are kept and a portion is missing. The table has around 110,000 clones, about nine tenths seen once. Sequencing was performed on unstimulated CD4+ T cells sorted from spleen or lymph node cells, taken before intestinal transplant. These receptors were taken from a human donor who received an intestinal transplant.

This chain joins TRBV4-1 and TRBJ2-5, with a weak D call TRBD2 (6 bases). Trimming stripped 1 base from V and 2 bases from J, with 17 bases between. The germline CDR1 and CDR2 sequences are MGHRA and YSYEKL. There are 17 residues in the CDR3. The CDR3 loop is CASSQGGETVTQETQYF. The CDR3 DNA follows: TGCGCCAGCAGCCAAGGGGGGGAGACAGTTACTCAAGAGACCCAGTACTTC.

This chain uses TRBV2 with TRBJ1-1, with a possible D match to TRBD1 (6 bases). The CDR3 contains 16 residues. V lost 3 bases and J lost 2, with 16 bases in between. Germline V gene lookup returns CDR1 SNHLY and CDR2 FYNNEI. The CDR3 here is CASSENPDSINTEAFF. CDR3 DNA sequence: TGTGCCAGCAGTGAGAACCCGGACAGCATAAACACTGAAGCTTTCTTT.

The V gene is TRBV5-6, the J gene TRBJ1-1; possible D gene TRBD1, 6 bases. This CDR3 contains 15 residues. V was pared by 4 bases and J by 3 bases, with 16 bases between. Germline CDR1 is SGHDT and CDR2 is YYEEEE. As DNA, the CDR3 is TGTGCCAGCAGCCAAACAGGGAAGGCCGACACTGAAGCTTTCTTT. Encoded protein: CASSQTGKADTEAFF.

This chain uses TRBV7-2 with TRBJ2-3, with 8 bases that match TRBD2. The germline gives CDR1 SGHTA, CDR2 FQGNSA. There are 17 residues in the CDR3. The trim removed 5 bases at V and 4 bases at J, leaving 14 bases unmatched. CDR3 sequence: CASSLRIAGRGADTQYF. The DNA for the CDR3 is TGTGCCAGCAGCCTCCGGATAGCGGGGCGGGGGGCAGATACGCAGTATTTT. Based on the CDR3 plus reference TRBV7-2 and TRBJ2-3, the full variable domain is GAGVSQSPSNKVTEKGKDVELRCDPISGHTALYWYRQSLGQGLEFLIYFQGNSAPDKSGLPSDRFSAERTGGSVSTLTIQRTQQEDSAVYLCASSLRIAGRGADTQYFGPGTRLTVL.

Here the CDR3 DNA reads TGTGCCATCAGTGAGTCGTCTCCCGACACCGGGGAGCTGTTTTTT. Its translation is CAISESSPDTGELFF. The V gene is TRBV10-3, the J gene TRBJ2-2; no definite D call. In germline, CDR1 is ENHRY, CDR2 SYGVKD. The CDR3 sequence is 15 residues long. V lost 0 bases and J 3 bases, leaving 8 bases between the germline ends.

The chain has TRBV27 and TRBJ2-2; TRBD1 matches 7 bases. CDR3 length: 15 residues. Germline V gene data show CDR1 as MNHEY and CDR2 as SMNVEV (reference sequence). Unmatched junction bases numbered 3, after V lost 3 bases and J lost 2 bases. DNA for the CDR3: TGTGCCAGCAGTTTCGGGACAGCCAACACCGGGGAGCTGTTTTTT. Translated: CASSFGTANTGELFF.

The chain recombines TRBV5-1 with TRBJ1-1, with a possible D match to TRBD1 (5 bases). CDR1 is SGHRS, CDR2 YFSETQ, per germline. V was pared by 0 bases and J by 1 base, with 10 bases between. The CDR3 consists of 15 residues. CDR3 nucleotide sequence: TGCGCCAGCAGCTTGGAGGGTAGGGGGAACACTGAAGCTTTCTTT. Translation: CASSLEGRGNTEAFF.

The chain has TRBV7-9 and TRBJ2-5; D is undetermined. Germline-derived CDR1 and CDR2 are SEHNR and FQNEAQ (reference sequence). V lost 1 base and J 3 bases, leaving 6 bases between the germline ends. The CDR3 contains 13 residues. CDR3 in amino acids: CASSLGAEETQYF. The CDR3 region has the DNA TGTGCCAGCAGCTTAGGGGCTGAAGAGACCCAGTACTTC.

This clone has just one count. The rearrangement links TRBV6-6 to TRBJ1-2; D is ambiguous. V was shortened by 0 bases and J by 9 bases, with 20 bases between the two germline ends. The germline V gene encodes CDR1 MNHNY and CDR2 SVGAGI (reference sequence). This CDR3 comprises 16 residues. The CDR3 region is CASSYSHLIDGGSYTF. In DNA, the CDR3 is TGTGCCAGCAGTTACTCTCACCTAATTGACGGAGGTAGCTACACCTTC.

CDR3 amino acids: CASSFLAGGLMSYNEQFF. In DNA form, the CDR3 reads TGTGCCAGCAGTTTCCTAGCGGGGGGGCTAATGTCCTACAATGAGCAGTTCTTC. V gene TRBV27 combines with J gene TRBJ2-1; 12 nucleotides match TRBD2. This CDR3 contains 18 residues. With 3 bases clipped from V and 1 base from J, the junction kept 7 bases outside the gene matches. Germline CDR1 and CDR2: MNHEY and SMNVEV (reference sequence).

The chain links TRBV5-4 to TRBJ1-1; no firm D call. V lost 4 bases to trimming and J lost 5 bases, with 15 bases between them. The CDR3 is 14 amino acids. Germline CDR1 SGHNT, CDR2 YYREEE (reference sequence). This CDR3 is CASSQESQRTEAFF. CDR3 coding DNA: TGTGCCAGCAGCCAAGAAAGCCAACGGACTGAAGCTTTCTTT.

This clone was observed a few times. The V gene is TRBV2, the J gene TRBJ1-3; maybe TRBD1 (5 bases). Germline V CDR1 and CDR2: SNHLY, FYNNEI. Trimming pared 6 bases from V and 9 bases from J, leaving 15 bases between. The CDR3 has 13 residues. CDR3 loop: CASSQDSAGTIYF. The CDR3 bases are TGTGCCAGCAGCCAAGACAGTGCCGGCACCATATATTTT. The whole variable domain, filled in from reference TRBV2 and TRBJ1-3, reads EPEVTQTPSHQVTQMGQEVILRCVPISNHLYFYWYRQILGQKVEFLVSFYNNEISEKSEIFDDQFSVERPDGSNFTLKIRSTKLEDSAMYFCASSQDSAGTIYFGEGSWLTVV.